The 11 T cell receptor beta chains below all came from one sample that was sequenced in a study of response to subunit inactivated influenza vaccine (dated by TCRdb to between 2018 and 2020). The library was prepared using RT-PCR. Sequencing used an Illumina HiSeq 2500. TCRdb reanalyzed the raw reads on its own, using fastp at Q25 for trimming and MiXCR for clone calling, and kept in-frame beta chains. For every CDR3 protein sequence, its rows merge into one entry that carries the most common genes and DNA. The sample has some 800,000 distinct CDR3 sequences on record, 20% to 25% of them singletons. The ten biggest clones cover roughly 10% of the sample. Sample: PBMCs from blood, taken roughly 5 days after vaccination. Receptor source: a man aged 45-60 years who received an inactivated influenza vaccine. Donor details come from another sample of the same person, matched by shared clones.

J is TRBJ1-2 and V is TRBV20-1; unclear D gene. The CDR3 length is 13 residues. Trimming removed 0 bases from V and 2 bases from J, with 7 bases in between. Germline CDR1 DFQATT, CDR2 SNEGSKA (reference sequence). This CDR3 is CSAREPENYGYTF. The CDR3 DNA follows: TGCAGTGCTAGAGAGCCAGAGAACTATGGCTACACCTTC.

The chain recombines TRBV7-2 with TRBJ2-1, with D unclear. Germline V gene lookup returns CDR1 SGHTA and CDR2 FQGNSA. Trimming shortened V by 3 bases and J by 12 bases, and 12 bases separated the two germline ends. The CDR3 length is 12 residues. Written as DNA, the CDR3 is TGTGCCAGCAGCTTCTTCGGAGTCGGGCAGTTCTTC. Encoded protein: CASSFFGVGQFF.

This clonotype was recorded at least ten times. The chain uses TRBV20-1 and TRBJ2-1, with TRBD1 identical over 10 bases. Germline lookup yields CDR1 DFQATT and CDR2 SNEGSKA (reference sequence). Trimming took 4 bases from V and 15 from J; bases not matched to a gene: 3. CDR3 length: 10 amino acids. The CDR3 DNA reads TGCAGTGCTAAGAGGGACAGGGGGTTCTTC. Protein sequence: CSAKRDRGFF.

This clonotype has just a few counts. This chain uses TRBV29-1 with TRBJ2-1, with 7 nucleotides matching TRBD2. The trim removed 0 bases at V and 5 bases at J, leaving 19 bases unmatched. This CDR3 contains 19 residues. In germline, CDR1 is SQVTM, CDR2 ANQGSEA. CDR3 region: CSVEDLGGLGLPPHNEQFF. The CDR3, as DNA: TGCAGCGTTGAAGATCTGGGGGGGTTGGGGTTACCGCCCCACAATGAGCAGTTCTTC.

This clonotype was found many times. The chain employs TRBV7-2 and TRBJ2-7; either TRBD1 or TRBD2 may fit D (5 bases each). The germline V and J ends were trimmed by 7 bases and 4 bases, with 17 bases remaining between them. The germline CDR1 and CDR2 sequences are SGHTA and FQGNSA. This CDR3 spans 14 amino acids. As DNA, the CDR3 is TGTGCCAGCACCAAGAGTCAGGGACGGTACGAGCAGTACTTC. This encodes CASTKSQGRYEQYF. The complete variable domain, with remaining parts taken from reference TRBV7-2 and TRBJ2-7, reads GAGVSQSPSNKVTEKGKDVELRCDPISGHTALYWYRQSLGQGLEFLIYFQGNSAPDKSGLPSDRFSAERTGGSVSTLTIQRTQQEDSAVYLCASTKSQGRYEQYFGPGTRLTVT.

This clonotype was seen only a few times. The V gene is TRBV12-3 or TRBV12-4, the J gene TRBJ2-2; no reliable D call. V was trimmed by 5 bases and J by 4 bases, leaving 20 bases between them. The CDR3 loop spans 17 amino acids. CDR3 amino acids: CASSPPRTVTLTGELFF. CDR3 bases: TGTGCCAGCAGTCCCCCCCGGACCGTCACCCTCACCGGGGAGCTGTTTTTT.

The rearrangement links TRBV5-1 to TRBJ2-7; 9 nucleotides match TRBD2. Germline CDR1 SGHRS, CDR2 YFSETQ. V trimming: 0 bases; J trimming: 6 bases; junction bases outside the gene matches: 1. This CDR3 region has 13 residues. CDR3 coding DNA: TGCGCCAGCAGCTTGGAACTAGCGGGCGAGCAGTACTTC. It yields the protein CASSLELAGEQYF.

This clonotype was picked up a small number of times. This chain connects TRBV4-3 to TRBJ1-6; D is unresolved. V was shortened by 3 bases and J by 6 bases, with 6 bases between the two germline ends. Germline CDR1 and CDR2: LGHNA and YSLEER. This CDR3 is built from 13 residues. Written as DNA, the CDR3 is TGCGCCAGCAGCCATGGACCTAATTCACCCCTCCACTTT. Residues: CASSHGPNSPLHF.

The CDR3 loop is CASSYANVGQGAEQYF. The CDR3 DNA is TGTGCCAGCAGTTACGCCAACGTGGGACAGGGAGCCGAGCAGTACTTC. This chain links TRBV6-2 or TRBV6-3 with TRBJ2-7, with TRBD1 matching over 9 bases. Looked up from germline, CDR1 is MNHEY and CDR2 is SVGEGT. V was pared by 2 bases and J by 6 bases, with 11 bases of the junction left unmatched. This CDR3 comprises 16 residues.

The chain joins TRBV12-3 or TRBV12-4 to TRBJ2-5, with a possible D match to TRBD1 (5 bases). V was pared by 5 bases and J by 2 bases, with 9 bases between. The CDR3 sequence is 13 residues long. The CDR3 DNA reads TGTGCCAGCAGTGGTCCAGGGCAAGAGACCCAGTACTTC. Residues: CASSGPGQETQYF.

This clonotype was seen a handful of times. The rearrangement links TRBV27 to TRBJ2-1; no clear D gene. In germline, CDR1 is MNHEY, CDR2 SMNVEV (reference sequence). V shed 4 bases and J shed 7 bases, with 14 bases lying between them. The CDR3 runs to 14 residues. For the CDR3, the DNA is TGTGCCAGCAGTTACGGGCGGCTCAGGAATGAGCAGTTCTTC. Its protein product is CASSYGRLRNEQFF.